The 23 T cell receptor beta chains below come from one sample, sequenced in a study of lymphopenia after photon versus proton radiotherapy. Method: immunoSEQ multiplex PCR; TCRdb's copy keeps in-frame clones and lacks some. The sample lists about 61,000 clones, 70% to 90% occurring once. The specimen was peripheral blood, collected from a patient treated with photon-based radiotherapy. These receptors were collected from a man aged 35 to 55 with gastric cancer.

The CDR3 bases are TGTGCCACCAGCCTAGGGGGGGCGAACACCGGGGAGCTGTTTTTT. It encodes CATSLGGANTGELFF. This chain connects TRBV15 to TRBJ2-2, with D possibly matching TRBD2 (7 bases). The V gene's germline CDR1 is LNHNV and CDR2 YYDKDF (reference sequence). Between the trimmed V and J ends, which lost 5 bases and 0 bases, there was a span of 10 bases. The CDR3 length is 15 residues.

The chain joins TRBV4-2 to TRBJ2-5; TRBD1 agrees at 7 bases. Germline V lookup: CDR1 LGHNA, CDR2 YNFKEQ. The CDR3 is 17 residues long. Trimming took 0 bases from V and 2 from J; bases not matched to a gene: 9. CDR3 in DNA: TGTGCCAGCAGCCAAGATCCCCCGACAGGGTATCAAGAGACCCAGTACTTC. Protein: CASSQDPPTGYQETQYF.

The chain recombines TRBV19 with TRBJ1-5; 7 nucleotides align to TRBD1. Trimming took 7 bases from V and 6 from J; bases not matched to a gene: 6. The CDR3 loop spans 13 amino acids. Germline values: CDR1 LNHDA, CDR2 SQIVND (reference sequence). The CDR3 DNA sequence: TGTGCCAGTAATGACAGGGAGGGTCAGCCCCAGCATTTT. It is translated as CASNDREGQPQHF.

The rearrangement joins TRBV10-1 to TRBJ2-6; 10 bases are a match to TRBD1. The CDR3 extends over 18 amino acids. Per germline, CDR1 WNHNN and CDR2 SYGVQD (reference sequence). The ends lost 0 bases at V and 4 bases at J; junction bases unmatched: 6. As DNA, the CDR3 is TGCGCCAGCAGTGAGTCCCGGGACAGGGGAAACGGGGCCAACGTCCTGACTTTC. Its translation: CASSESRDRGNGANVLTF.

The chain links TRBV9 to TRBJ1-2, with D possibly TRBD1 on 5 matching bases. CDR1 is SGDLS and CDR2 is YYNGEE in the germline V gene. The CDR3 has 16 residues. V shed 0 bases and J shed 2 bases, with 14 bases lying between them. CDR3 bases: TGTGCCAGCAGCGTAGGAGGGGTGGGAGGGAACTATGGCTACACCTTC. It specifies CASSVGGVGGNYGYTF.

This sequence joins TRBV7-3 and TRBJ2-5, with D possibly TRBD2 on 5 matching bases. Trimming cost V 3 bases and J 2 bases, with 13 bases left between them. This CDR3 is 15 amino acids long. Germline V gives CDR1 SGHTA, CDR2 FQGTGA. The CDR3 DNA sequence: TGTGCCAGCAGCTTGGACGGAGGCCTGCAAGAGACCCAGTACTTC. It is translated as CASSLDGGLQETQYF.

V gene TRBV5-5 combines with J gene TRBJ1-5; tentatively, D is TRBD1 (5 bases). Looked up from germline, CDR1 is SGHKS and CDR2 is YYEKEE (reference sequence). Between the trimmed V and J ends, which lost 0 bases and 3 bases, there was a span of 10 bases. The length of the CDR3 is 15 residues. The CDR3 is CASSLGGGFNQPQHF. As DNA, the CDR3 is TGTGCCAGCAGCTTGGGCGGGGGTTTCAATCAGCCCCAGCATTTT.

The chain carries TRBV10-3 and TRBJ1-6; D is perhaps TRBD1 (6 bases). Per germline, CDR1 ENHRY and CDR2 SYGVKD. The CDR3 consists of 17 residues. The ends were cut back, 0 bases at V and 3 bases at J, with 12 bases in the middle. CDR3 DNA sequence: TGTGCCATCAGTGAGTCGAAGGGGGATCACTATAATTCACCCCTCCACTTT. Protein product: CAISESKGDHYNSPLHF.

The rearrangement links TRBV6-1 to TRBJ1-1; no clear D. V was pared by 1 base and J by 5 bases, with 8 bases between. CDR1 MNHNS and CDR2 SASEGT come from the germline V gene. CDR3 size: 13 residues. CDR3 residues: CASSEVVRTEAFF. CDR3 bases: TGTGCCAGCAGTGAAGTTGTCCGGACTGAAGCTTTCTTT.

This rearrangement joins TRBV7-9 to TRBJ1-2; D unclear. This CDR3 spans 13 amino acids. V shed 5 bases and J shed 3 bases, with 10 bases lying between them. CDR1 and CDR2 from the germline V gene are SEHNR and FQNEAQ (reference sequence). CDR3 DNA sequence: TGTGCCAGCAGCCCGGCTGAGTACTATGGCTACACCTTC. Its translation: CASSPAEYYGYTF.

The gene calls are TRBV5-4 and TRBJ2-2; TRBD2 aligns across 7 bases. CDR3 size: 13 residues. Germline lookup yields CDR1 SGHNT and CDR2 YYREEE (reference sequence). V shed 4 bases, J shed 7 bases, and the junction held 4 bases outside the gene matches. This chain's CDR3 is CASSTGGRGELFF. CDR3 nucleotides: TGTGCCAGCAGCACGGGGGGTCGCGGGGAGCTGTTTTTT.

The genes are TRBV29-1 and TRBJ2-6, with D unclear. V dropped 5 bases and J dropped 0 bases, with 17 bases sitting between them. Germline CDR1 and CDR2: SQVTM and ANQGSEA. CDR3 length: 17 amino acids. The CDR3 coding sequence is TGCAGCGTTTATGGGGAACCCGATGGCTCTGGGGCCAACGTCCTGACTTTC. Translating gives CSVYGEPDGSGANVLTF.

The table lists this clone with a count of one. The V gene is TRBV9, the J gene TRBJ2-7, with 11 positions matching TRBD1. This CDR3 has 14 amino acids. Germline CDR1 SGDLS, CDR2 YYNGEE. V lost 1 base to trimming and J lost 6 bases; unmatched junction nucleotides: 3. CDR3 sequence reads: CASSVTGQGGEQYF. The CDR3 DNA sequence: TGTGCCAGCAGCGTAACGGGACAGGGGGGCGAGCAGTACTTC.

A note on this clone: Other nucleotide sequences from this sample produce the same CDR3. This rearrangement joins TRBV5-6 to TRBJ1-5, with a tentative D call TRBD1 (5 bases). The V gene lost 4 bases and the J gene lost 2 bases, with 10 bases spanning the gap. The CDR3 contains 14 residues. The germline V gene has CDR1 SGHDT and CDR2 YYEEEE. The DNA of the CDR3 is TGTGCCAGCAGCAATTGGGGGGGCAATCAGCCCCAGCATTTT. Residues: CASSNWGGNQPQHF.

J is TRBJ1-2 and V is TRBV2; a weak D match, TRBD1 (6 bases). V was pared by 2 bases and J by 3 bases, with 10 bases between. The CDR3 is 14 amino acids. Per germline, CDR1 SNHLY and CDR2 FYNNEI. As DNA, the CDR3 is TGTGCCAGCAGTGAATCAGGGGAGGACTATGGCTACACCTTC. Its translation: CASSESGEDYGYTF. The full variable domain, rest sourced from reference TRBV2 and TRBJ1-2, is EPEVTQTPSHQVTQMGQEVILRCVPISNHLYFYWYRQILGQKVEFLVSFYNNEISEKSEIFDDQFSVERPDGSNFTLKIRSTKLEDSAMYFCASSESGEDYGYTFGSGTRLTVV.

This clone has just a few counts. The V gene is TRBV2, the J gene TRBJ1-5; D gene ambiguous. V was clipped by 7 bases and J by 2 bases, with 12 bases between them. Germline CDR1 and CDR2: SNHLY and FYNNEI. CDR3 length equals 14 residues. CDR3 loop: CASNTASRNQPQHF. The CDR3 nucleotides are TGTGCCAGCAACACAGCCTCGCGCAATCAGCCCCAGCATTTT.

The CDR3 reads CASSLDRYNEQFF. CDR3 nucleotide sequence: TGTGCCAGCAGCTTGGATCGGTACAATGAGCAGTTCTTC. The chain joins TRBV5-6 to TRBJ2-1; no clear D gene. V lost 0 bases and J lost 4, with 5 bases in between. The germline CDR1 and CDR2 sequences are SGHDT and YYEEEE. This CDR3 has 13 residues. The whole variable domain, remainder taken from reference TRBV5-6 and TRBJ2-1, is DAGVTQSPTHLIKTRGQQVTLRCSPKSGHDTVSWYQQALGQGPQFIFQYYEEEERQRGNFPDRFSGHQFPNYSSELNVNALLLGDSALYLCASSLDRYNEQFFGPGTRLTVL.

J is TRBJ1-2 and V is TRBV6-5, with D unclear. Germline loops: CDR1 MNHEY, CDR2 SVGAGI. The CDR3 is 12 residues long. The V end lost 2 bases, the J end lost 8 bases, and 9 bases lay between the germline ends. CDR3 loop: CASSYMGGGYTF. CDR3 bases: TGTGCCAGCAGTTACATGGGAGGGGGCTACACCTTC.

V is TRBV5-4 and J is TRBJ2-1; 12 bases map to TRBD2. With 10 bases clipped from V and 1 base from J, the junction kept 12 bases outside the gene matches. This CDR3 has 17 residues. Germline CDR1 and CDR2: SGHNT and YYREEE (reference sequence). The CDR3 region is CASLPSGGAGSYNEQFF. CDR3 in DNA: TGTGCCTCCCTCCCTAGCGGGGGGGCGGGGTCCTACAATGAGCAGTTCTTC. The full variable domain, rest sourced from reference TRBV5-4 and TRBJ2-1, is ETGVTQSPTHLIKTRGQQVTLRCSSQSGHNTVSWYQQALGQGPQFIFQYYREEENGRGNFPPRFSGLQFPNYSSELNVNALELDDSALYLCASLPSGGAGSYNEQFFGPGTRLTVL.

The chain links TRBV25-1 to TRBJ2-1; 11 nucleotides align to TRBD2. Germline V gene data show CDR1 as MGHDK and CDR2 as SYGVNS. The CDR3 runs 15 residues. V shed 7 bases and J 7 bases; nucleotides not matched to a gene: 9. CDR3 sequence: CASTFSGGAYNEQFF. The CDR3 DNA follows: TGTGCCAGCACCTTTAGCGGGGGGGCTTATAATGAGCAGTTCTTC.

This clone was seen more than once but under ten times. This chain links TRBV9 with TRBJ2-3; 9 positions match TRBD2. Losses at the gene ends were 0 bases for V and 5 bases for J; bases not matched to a gene: 4. Germline values: CDR1 SGDLS, CDR2 YYNGEE. The CDR3 sequence is 15 residues long. CDR3 protein: CASSVASGEGDTQYF. CDR3 nucleotide sequence: TGTGCCAGCAGCGTAGCTAGCGGGGAGGGAGATACGCAGTATTTT.

The rearrangement joins TRBV30 to TRBJ1-1; 11 nucleotides align to TRBD1. The germline CDR1 and CDR2 sequences are GTSNPN and SVGIG (reference sequence). The CDR3 has 14 residues. The V segment lost 3 bases and the J segment 7 bases; nucleotides outside the gene matches: 7. This chain's CDR3 is CAWRRGQGGFEAFF. In nucleotides, the CDR3 is TGTGCCTGGAGAAGGGGACAGGGGGGGTTTGAAGCTTTCTTT.

Turning to this clone: The same CDR3 is also encoded by other DNA sequences in this sample. The V gene is TRBV9, the J gene TRBJ1-4; weak D call: TRBD1 (6 bases). The CDR3 runs to 15 residues. Trimming cost V 4 bases and J 3 bases, with 13 bases left between them. The V gene's germline CDR1 is SGDLS and CDR2 YYNGEE. The CDR3 reads CASSPLGAANEKLFF. Here the CDR3 DNA reads TGTGCCAGCAGCCCCCTGGGGGCGGCTAATGAAAAACTGTTTTTT. The complete variable domain, with remaining parts taken from reference TRBV9 and TRBJ1-4, reads DSGVTQTPKHLITATGQRVTLRCSPRSGDLSVYWYQQSLDQGLQFLIQYYNGEERAKGNILERFSAQQFPDLHSELNLSSLELGDSALYFCASSPLGAANEKLFFGSGTQLSVL.